These T cell receptor beta chains were read from a single sample in a study of T cells in narcolepsy. Clones were read by immunoSEQ multiplex PCR, and TCRdb kept only the in-frame ones, dropping some. In the table there are 20,000 to 25,000 clones, about 85% of which are singletons. Material for sequencing was CD45RA- memory CD4+ T cells from PBMCs. Receptors were obtained from a human donor with narcolepsy. The CDR3 runs from the conserved cysteine through the conserved F or W. A D gene is named only where the DNA matches it firmly. Size is stated for part of the rows, as once, few or many counts, or as a class when the clone is expanded.

>-|TRBV19|-|TRBJ2-5
CASIQGAGPQETQYF
TGTGCCAGTATTCAAGGGGCGGGACCCCAAGAGACCCAGTACTTC
>-|TRBV4-2|-|TRBJ2-5
CASSPDREEAYQETQYF
TGTGCCAGCAGCCCTGACAGGGAGGAGGCCTACCAAGAGACCCAGTACTTC
>-|TRBV2|TRBD1|TRBJ1-2
CASSVKGQGDNGYTF
TGTGCCAGCAGTGTCAAGGGACAGGGGGATAATGGCTACACCTTC
>-|TRBV28|-|TRBJ2-5
CASSFLRVGETQYF
TGTGCCAGCAGTTTCCTCAGGGTCGGCGAGACCCAGTACTTC
>-|TRBV5-4|TRBD1|TRBJ2-2
CASRHASAGGPNTGELFF
TGTGCCAGCAGACACGCGTCGGCAGGGGGCCCGAACACCGGGGAGCTGTTTTTT
>-|TRBV7-2|-|TRBJ2-7
CASSSDSAHYEQYF
TGTGCCAGCAGCTCGGATAGCGCACACTACGAGCAGTACTTC
>few|TRBV7-7|-|TRBJ1-1
CASSLQENTEAFF
TGTGCCAGCAGCCTCCAGGAAAACACTGAAGCTTTCTTT
>-|TRBV7-2|TRBD1|TRBJ1-5
CASSVGQDFSNQPQHF
TGTGCCAGCAGCGTCGGACAGGATTTTAGCAATCAGCCCCAGCATTTT
>-|TRBV9|TRBD1|TRBJ1-1
CASSTGVENTEAFF
TGTGCCAGCAGTACAGGGGTGGAGAACACTGAAGCTTTCTTT
>-|TRBV2|TRBD2|TRBJ2-7
CASKSNDLAGGSF
TGTGCCAGCAAGTCCAACGACCTAGCGGGTGGGTCCTTC
>few|TRBV7-6|TRBD1|TRBJ1-3
CASSMTTGGSGNTIYF
TGTGCCAGCAGCATGACCACAGGGGGCTCTGGAAACACCATATATTTT
>once|TRBV2|-|TRBJ2-7
CASRGDSGEQYF
TGTGCCAGCAGGGGCGATTCAGGGGAGCAGTACTTC
>-|TRBV7-2|TRBD2|TRBJ2-3
CASSLGGSGVTDTQYF
TGTGCCAGCAGCTTAGGGGGGAGCGGGGTCACAGATACGCAGTATTTT
>-|TRBV6-5|-|TRBJ2-2
CASSYKAAGELFF
TGTGCCAGCAGTTACAAAGCCGCCGGGGAGCTGTTTTTT
>-|TRBV27|-|TRBJ1-3
CASRPDGGTGNTIYF
TGTGCCAGCAGGCCAGACGGGGGAACTGGAAACACCATATATTTT
>-|TRBV5-1|TRBD2|TRBJ2-1
CASSLGGGRYNEQFF
TGCGCCAGCAGCTTGGGGGGGGGACGCTACAATGAGCAGTTCTTC
>-|TRBV5-1|TRBD2|TRBJ2-1
CASSFRLAGGGNEQFF
TGCGCCAGCAGCTTTAGACTAGCGGGAGGGGGAAATGAGCAGTTCTTC
>-|TRBV19|-|TRBJ2-5
CASSSTAMGPETQYF
TGTGCCAGTAGCTCGACGGCCATGGGGCCAGAGACCCAGTACTTC
>-|TRBV7-3|TRBD2|TRBJ2-3
CASSPLAGGGPDTQYF
TGTGCCAGCAGCCCCCTCGCGGGAGGGGGCCCAGATACGCAGTATTTT
>-|TRBV14|TRBD1|TRBJ1-2
CASSQGRAGGYYGYTF
TGTGCCAGCAGCCAAGGTCGAGCAGGGGGCTACTATGGCTACACCTTC
>-|TRBV6-6|-|TRBJ2-5
CASSYSGQGSKTQYF
TGTGCCAGCAGTTACTCGGGGCAGGGGTCGAAGACCCAGTACTTC
>-|TRBV7-9|-|TRBJ2-3
CASSPVGDTQYF
TGTGCCAGCAGCCCTGTCGGAGATACGCAGTATTTT
>-|TRBV7-8|-|TRBJ2-1
CASSLVTPTGEQFF
TGTGCCAGCAGCTTAGTCACCCCCACTGGTGAGCAGTTCTTC
>-|TRBV19|-|TRBJ2-2
CASRLDFRAGELFF
TGTGCCAGTAGGCTGGACTTCCGGGCCGGGGAGCTGTTTTTT
>-|TRBV20-1|-|TRBJ2-7
CSAIHYEQYF
TGCAGTGCTATCCACTACGAGCAGTACTTC
>few|TRBV20-1|-|TRBJ2-1
CSATGNNEQFF
TGCAGTGCTACAGGGAACAATGAGCAGTTCTTC
>-|TRBV29-1|-|TRBJ2-5
CSVDGLGETQYF
TGCAGCGTGGACGGACTGGGGGAGACCCAGTACTTC
>-|TRBV5-1|-|TRBJ2-1
CASSFLTSEQFF
TGCGCCAGCAGCTTTCTAACTAGTGAGCAGTTCTTC
>-|TRBV6-5|-|TRBJ2-7
CASSYEGGTSYEQYF
TGTGCCAGCAGTTACGAGGGCGGGACCTCCTACGAGCAGTACTTC